This TCR beta chain was observed in a study of blood T cells in healthy people across ages. The second PCR ran about 6 to 11 cycles with a sample-barcoded 5' primer and J-beta primers. One entry per CDR3 protein, called by TCRdb with MiXCR from the 5' RACE reads. There are around 1,700,000 distinct CDR3 sequences in the sample; over 25% occur only once, and around 7.7% lies in the top ten. Germline V gene sequence: CDR1 LNHDA, CDR2 SQIVND (reference sequence). This CDR3 region has 17 residues. Losses at the gene ends were 1 base for V and 5 bases for J; bases not matched to a gene: 10. The clonotype originates from a woman aged 30 to 39 in good health. The chain recombines TRBV19 with TRBJ2-5; 10 bases are a match to TRBD2. The specimen was blood. As DNA, the CDR3 is TGTGCCAGTAGTATAGGGGCTAGCGGGGGAATAAGGGAGACCCAGTACTTC. This codes for CASSIGASGGIRETQYF.